This TCR beta chain is from a study of shared clonotypes between healthy human individuals. CD45RO-negative, CCR7-positively selected cells formed the naive CD8 fraction, excluding terminally differentiated effector memory CD45RA+ cells. Nashville, Tennessee was home to all donors, each a Caucasian adult. Clones were read by immunoSEQ multiplex PCR, and TCRdb kept only the in-frame ones, dropping some. In the table there are around 2.1 million clones, 85% to 95% of which are singletons. CDR3 size: 12 residues. The V and J ends lost 1 base and 4 bases respectively, with 3 bases between them. Germline V gene lookup returns CDR1 SEHNR and CDR2 FQNEAQ (reference sequence). Points on this clone: The same CDR3 is also encoded by other DNA sequences in this sample.

The sequencing input was naive CD8+ T cells from PBMCs. The chain links TRBV7-9 to TRBJ2-3; the D is unclear. The sequence was collected from a man between 18 and 35 years old in good health. Some clones in this sample may be carry-over from other donors' samples. This CDR3 reads CASSLDPDTQYF. The CDR3 nucleotides read TGTGCCAGCAGCTTAGACCCAGATACGCAGTATTTT.